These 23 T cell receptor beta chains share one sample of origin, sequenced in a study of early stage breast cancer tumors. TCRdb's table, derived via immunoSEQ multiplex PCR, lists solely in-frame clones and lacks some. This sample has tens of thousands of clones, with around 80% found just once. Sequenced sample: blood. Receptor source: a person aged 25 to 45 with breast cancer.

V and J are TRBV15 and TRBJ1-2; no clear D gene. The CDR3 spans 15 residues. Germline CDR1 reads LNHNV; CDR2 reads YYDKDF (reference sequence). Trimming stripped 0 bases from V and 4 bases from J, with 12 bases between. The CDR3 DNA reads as TGTGCCACCAGCAGAGATGGGTCAGGAGGCTATGGCTACACCTTC. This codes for CATSRDGSGGYGYTF.

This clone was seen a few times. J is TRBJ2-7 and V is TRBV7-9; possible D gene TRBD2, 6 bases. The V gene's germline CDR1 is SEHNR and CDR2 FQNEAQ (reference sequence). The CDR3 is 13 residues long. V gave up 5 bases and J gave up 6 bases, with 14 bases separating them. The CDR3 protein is CASSANLGGEQYF. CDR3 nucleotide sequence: TGTGCCAGCAGCGCGAACCTCGGGGGCGAGCAGTACTTC. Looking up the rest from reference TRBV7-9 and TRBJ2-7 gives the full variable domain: DTGVSQNPRHKITKRGQNVTFRCDPISEHNRLYWYRQTLGQGPEFLTYFQNEAQLEKSRLLSDRFSAERPKGSFSTLEIQRTEQGDSAMYLCASSANLGGEQYFGPGTRLTVT.

The CDR3 DNA follows: TGTGCCAGCAGAAGGACACAGGGCCCCTCTGGAAACACCATATATTTT. This sequence encodes CASRRTQGPSGNTIYF. V is TRBV7-6 and J is TRBJ1-3; weak D call: TRBD1 (6 bases). There are 16 residues in the CDR3. V was cut by 6 bases and J by 0 bases, with 15 bases left in between. The germline V gene encodes CDR1 SGHVS and CDR2 FNYEAQ.

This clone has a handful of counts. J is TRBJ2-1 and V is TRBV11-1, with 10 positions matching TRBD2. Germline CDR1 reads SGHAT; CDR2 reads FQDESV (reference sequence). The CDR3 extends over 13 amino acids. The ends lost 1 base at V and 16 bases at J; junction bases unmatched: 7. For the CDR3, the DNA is TGTGCCAGCAGCTTAGAGGGGCTAGCGGGAGAATTCTTC. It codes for CASSLEGLAGEFF.

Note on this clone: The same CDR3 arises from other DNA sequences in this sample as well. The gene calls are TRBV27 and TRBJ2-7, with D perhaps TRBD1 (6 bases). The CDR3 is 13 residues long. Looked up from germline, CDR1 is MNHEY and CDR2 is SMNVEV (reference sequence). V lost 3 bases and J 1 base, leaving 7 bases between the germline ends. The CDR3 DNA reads TGTGCCAGCAGTTTGACAGGTTCCTACGAGCAGTACTTC. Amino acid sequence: CASSLTGSYEQYF.

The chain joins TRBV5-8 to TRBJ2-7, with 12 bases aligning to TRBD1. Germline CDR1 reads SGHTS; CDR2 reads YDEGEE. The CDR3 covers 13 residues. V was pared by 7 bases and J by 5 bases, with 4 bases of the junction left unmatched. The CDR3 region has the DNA TGTGCCAGCGGGGACAGGGGGCCCCACGAGCAGTACTTC. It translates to CASGDRGPHEQYF.

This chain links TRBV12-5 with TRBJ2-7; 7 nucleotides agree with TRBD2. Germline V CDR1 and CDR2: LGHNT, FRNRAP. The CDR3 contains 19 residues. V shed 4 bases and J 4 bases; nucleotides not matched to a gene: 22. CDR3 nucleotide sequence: TGTGCTAGTGGTTCCCTTTTGGGGATTTTGAGGACTAGAGTGTACGAGCAGTACTTC. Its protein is CASGSLLGILRTRVYEQYF.

The CDR3 loop is CASSPLGDGGPYEQYF. The CDR3 DNA is TGTGCCAGCAGCCCCTTGGGAGACGGGGGCCCCTACGAGCAGTACTTC. V is TRBV4-2 and J is TRBJ2-7; possibly TRBD1 or TRBD2 for D (6 bases each). V was cut by 4 bases and J by 2 bases, with 18 bases left in between. This CDR3 region has 16 residues. The germline gives CDR1 LGHNA, CDR2 YNFKEQ.

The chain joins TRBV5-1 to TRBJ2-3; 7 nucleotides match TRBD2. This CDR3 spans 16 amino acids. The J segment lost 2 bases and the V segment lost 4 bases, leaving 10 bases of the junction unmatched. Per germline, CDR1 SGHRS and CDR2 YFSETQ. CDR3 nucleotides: TGCGCCAGCAGCGCGATGGGGGGGGATGACACAGATACGCAGTATTTT. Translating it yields CASSAMGGDDTDTQYF.

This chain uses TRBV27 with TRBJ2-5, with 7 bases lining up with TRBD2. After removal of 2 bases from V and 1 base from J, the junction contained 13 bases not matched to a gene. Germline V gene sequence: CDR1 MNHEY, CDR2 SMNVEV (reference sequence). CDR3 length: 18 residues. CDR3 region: CASSLSWTGGRGQETQYF. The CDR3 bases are TGTGCCAGCAGTTTAAGCTGGACTGGCGGGAGAGGCCAAGAGACCCAGTACTTC.

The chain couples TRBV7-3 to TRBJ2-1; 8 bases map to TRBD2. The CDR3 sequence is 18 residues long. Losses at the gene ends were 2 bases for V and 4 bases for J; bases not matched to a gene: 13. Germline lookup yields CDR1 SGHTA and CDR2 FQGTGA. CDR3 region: CASSLSGSPSGLYNEQFF. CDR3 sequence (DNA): TGTGCCAGCAGCTTATCTGGCTCACCTAGCGGGCTATACAATGAGCAGTTCTTC.

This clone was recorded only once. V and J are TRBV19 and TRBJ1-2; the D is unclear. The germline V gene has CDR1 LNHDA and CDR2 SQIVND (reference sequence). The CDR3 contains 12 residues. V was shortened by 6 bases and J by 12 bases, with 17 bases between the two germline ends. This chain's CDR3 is CASSENLSYHTF. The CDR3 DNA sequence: TGTGCCAGTAGCGAGAACTTGAGTTACCACACCTTC.

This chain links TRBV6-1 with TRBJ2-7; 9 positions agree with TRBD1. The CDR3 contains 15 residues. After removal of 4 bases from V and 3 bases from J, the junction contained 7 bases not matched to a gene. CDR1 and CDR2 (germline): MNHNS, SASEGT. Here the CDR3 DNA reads TGTGCCAGCAGTGTCCGGGACAGGGAAAACTACGAGCAGTACTTC. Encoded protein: CASSVRDRENYEQYF.

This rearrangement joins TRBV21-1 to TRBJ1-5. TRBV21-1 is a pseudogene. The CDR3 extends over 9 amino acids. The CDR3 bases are TGTGCCAGCAGTGGGCCCCAGCATTTT. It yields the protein CASSGPQHF.

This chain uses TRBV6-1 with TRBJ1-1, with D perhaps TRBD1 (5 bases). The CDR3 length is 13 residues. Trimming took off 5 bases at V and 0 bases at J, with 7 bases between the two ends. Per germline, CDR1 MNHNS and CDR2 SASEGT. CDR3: CASSTGVNTEAFF. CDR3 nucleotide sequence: TGTGCCAGCAGTACGGGGGTGAACACTGAAGCTTTCTTT.

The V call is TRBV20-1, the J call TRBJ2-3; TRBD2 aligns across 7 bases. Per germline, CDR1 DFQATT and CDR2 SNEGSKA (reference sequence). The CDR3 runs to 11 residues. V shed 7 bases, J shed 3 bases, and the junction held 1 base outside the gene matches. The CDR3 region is CSGRETDTQYF. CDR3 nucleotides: TGCAGTGGGCGGGAGACAGATACGCAGTATTTT.

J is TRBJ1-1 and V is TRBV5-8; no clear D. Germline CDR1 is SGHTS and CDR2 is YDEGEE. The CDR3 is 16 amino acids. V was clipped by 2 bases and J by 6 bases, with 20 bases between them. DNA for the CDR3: TGTGCCAGCAGCTTAGGCGAAGACCATGCAGGATCTGAAGCTTTCTTT. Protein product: CASSLGEDHAGSEAFF.

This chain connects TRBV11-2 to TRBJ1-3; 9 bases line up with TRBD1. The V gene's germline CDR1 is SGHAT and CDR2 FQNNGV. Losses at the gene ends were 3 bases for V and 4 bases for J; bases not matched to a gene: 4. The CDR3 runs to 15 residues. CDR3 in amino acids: CASSFTGGYGNTIYF. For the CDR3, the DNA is TGTGCCAGCAGCTTTACAGGGGGCTACGGAAACACCATATATTTT.

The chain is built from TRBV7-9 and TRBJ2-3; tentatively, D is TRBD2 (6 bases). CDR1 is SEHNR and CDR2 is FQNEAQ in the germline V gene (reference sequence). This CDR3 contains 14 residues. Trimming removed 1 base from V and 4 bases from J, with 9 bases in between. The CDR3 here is CASSLVGSSDTQYF. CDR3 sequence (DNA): TGTGCCAGCAGCTTAGTCGGGAGCTCAGATACGCAGTATTTT.

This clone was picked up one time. The CDR3 DNA reads TGCGCCAGCAGTACACAGGTCAGTTCCTACAATGAGCAGTTCTTC. Its translation is CASSTQVSSYNEQFF. V is TRBV5-1 and J is TRBJ2-1, with D tentatively TRBD1 (5 bases). CDR3 length equals 15 residues. Germline V gives CDR1 SGHRS, CDR2 YFSETQ. V lost 5 bases and J lost 1, with 13 bases in between.

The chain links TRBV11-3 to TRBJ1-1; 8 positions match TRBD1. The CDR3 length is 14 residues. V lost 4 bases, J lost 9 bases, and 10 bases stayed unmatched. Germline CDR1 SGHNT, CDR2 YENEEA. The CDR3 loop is CASSSGDRPSKAFF. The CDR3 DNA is TGTGCCAGCAGCTCTGGGGACAGGCCCTCCAAAGCTTTCTTT.

CDR3 nucleotides: TGTGCCAGCAGCTTAGGAACAGTTAACACCGGGGAGCTGTTTTTT. Its protein is CASSLGTVNTGELFF. The rearrangement uses TRBV7-8 and TRBJ2-2; the D is unclear. This CDR3 comprises 15 residues. Germline CDR1 SGHVS, CDR2 FQNEAQ. With 1 base removed from V and 2 bases from J, the gap between germline ends came to 8 bases.

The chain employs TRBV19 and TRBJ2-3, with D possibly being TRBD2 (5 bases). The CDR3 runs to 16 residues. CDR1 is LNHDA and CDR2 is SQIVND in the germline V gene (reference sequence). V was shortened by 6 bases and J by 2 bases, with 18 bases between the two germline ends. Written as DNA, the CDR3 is TGTGCCAGTAGCACCAGGAGGACGTTAGACACAGATACGCAGTATTTT. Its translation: CASSTRRTLDTDTQYF. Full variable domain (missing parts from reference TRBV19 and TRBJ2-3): DGGITQSPKYLFRKEGQNVTLSCEQNLNHDAMYWYRQDPGQGLRLIYYSQIVNDFQKGDIAEGYSVSREKKESFPLTVTSAQKNPTAFYLCASSTRRTLDTDTQYFGPGTRLTVL.